One and the same sample provided the 26 T cell receptor beta chains below, sequenced in a study of blood T cell repertoires in COVID-19. The repertoire was sequenced with immunoSEQ multiplex PCR; TCRdb's copy has only in-frame clones and lacks some. The table includes under 200,000 clones, about 80% detected once. Sequences were obtained from PBMCs or T cells enriched from blood (not recorded which). Source of these receptors: an older woman with acute COVID-19.

This sequence joins TRBV6-2 or TRBV6-3 and TRBJ2-3; D gene ambiguous. Per the germline V gene, CDR1 is MNHEY and CDR2 is SVGEGT. With 2 bases removed from V and 7 bases from J, the gap between germline ends came to 7 bases. This CDR3 spans 12 amino acids. CDR3 residues: CASSYGAYTQYF. CDR3 nucleotide sequence: TGTGCCAGCAGTTACGGAGCGTATACGCAGTATTTT.

CDR3 protein: CASSIRSSGRFHIAKNIQYF. The CDR3 DNA reads TGTGCCAGTAGTATACGGTCGAGCGGGAGGTTTCATATAGCCAAAAACATTCAGTACTTC. The chain joins TRBV19 to TRBJ2-4; 9 nucleotides line up with TRBD2. J gave up 0 bases and V 2 bases, and 14 bases lay outside the gene matches. This CDR3 comprises 20 residues. Germline values: CDR1 LNHDA, CDR2 SQIVND (reference sequence).

The genes are TRBV2 and TRBJ1-1; D not resolved. Germline V CDR1 and CDR2: SNHLY, FYNNEI. The CDR3 loop spans 15 amino acids. Trimming cost V 1 base and J 0 bases, with 9 bases left between them. The CDR3, as DNA: TGTGCCAGCAGTGAAGTCTCACAGATGAACACTGAAGCTTTCTTT. It specifies CASSEVSQMNTEAFF.

The V and J genes are TRBV30 and TRBJ2-1, with D possibly TRBD2 on 7 matching bases. The CDR3 loop spans 14 amino acids. Between the trimmed V and J ends, which lost 0 bases and 8 bases, there was a span of 14 bases. The germline V gene has CDR1 GTSNPN and CDR2 SVGIG (reference sequence). CDR3 loop: CAWSVQGGFHEQFF. In DNA form, the CDR3 reads TGTGCCTGGAGTGTACAGGGAGGGTTTCATGAGCAGTTCTTC. The variable domain in full, with the rest retrieved from reference TRBV30 and TRBJ2-1, is SQTIHQWPATLVQPVGSPLSLECTVEGTSNPNLYWYRQAAGRGLQLLFYSVGIGQISSEVPQNLSASRPQDRQFILSSKKLLLSDSGFYLCAWSVQGGFHEQFFGPGTRLTVL.

In its sample, this clone was seen once. V and J are TRBV24-1 and TRBJ2-1; 7 bases align to TRBD1. This CDR3 spans 14 amino acids. CDR1 is KGHDR, CDR2 SFDVKD, per germline. Losses at the gene ends were 0 bases for V and 8 bases for J; bases not matched to a gene: 3. The CDR3 DNA reads as TGTGCCACCAGTGATTTGGACAGGGATCATGAGCAGTTCTTC. It translates to CATSDLDRDHEQFF.

The chain uses TRBV12-3 or TRBV12-4 and TRBJ1-2; D gene uncertain. The V and J ends lost 3 bases and 4 bases respectively, with 9 bases between them. CDR3 size: 13 residues. This CDR3 is CASSLGLGYGYTF. The CDR3 nucleotides read TGTGCCAGCAGTTTGGGCCTCGGCTATGGCTACACCTTC.

The J gene is TRBJ2-2, the V gene TRBV7-9; possibly TRBD1 for D (5 bases). The CDR3 spans 15 residues. Trimming shortened V by 7 bases and J by 1 base, and 13 bases separated the two germline ends. CDR1 is SEHNR, CDR2 FQNEAQ, per germline (reference sequence). The CDR3 sequence: CASTLGQMNTGELFF. In DNA form, the CDR3 reads TGTGCCAGCACCCTGGGGCAGATGAACACCGGGGAGCTGTTTTTT.

The chain links TRBV18 to TRBJ1-5; TRBD1 agrees at 12 bases. Germline CDR1 reads KGHSH; CDR2 reads LQKENI. J gave up 11 bases and V 2 bases, and 7 bases lay outside the gene matches. The CDR3 loop spans 15 amino acids. CDR3 DNA: TGTGCCAGCTCACCAGGGACAGGGGGCCTGAGGGCCCAGCATTTT. It codes for CASSPGTGGLRAQHF.

In this sample, this clone turned up a few times. The chain carries TRBV2 and TRBJ2-1; 8 nucleotides match TRBD1. The CDR3 has 16 amino acids. V lost 6 bases to trimming and J lost 7 bases; unmatched junction nucleotides: 14. The V gene's germline CDR1 is SNHLY and CDR2 FYNNEI. The CDR3 nucleotides read TGTGCCAGCAGAGCCCCTGACAGGGGCCTTTCAAATGAGCAGTTCTTC. It translates to CASRAPDRGLSNEQFF. The whole variable domain, filled in from reference TRBV2 and TRBJ2-1, reads EPEVTQTPSHQVTQMGQEVILRCVPISNHLYFYWYRQILGQKVEFLVSFYNNEISEKSEIFDDQFSVERPDGSNFTLKIRSTKLEDSAMYFCASRAPDRGLSNEQFFGPGTRLTVL.

The rearrangement uses TRBV9 and TRBJ1-5; TRBD1 matches at 7 bases. Trimming removed 3 bases from V and 3 bases from J; junction bases left unmatched: 3. CDR1 is SGDLS, CDR2 YYNGEE, per germline. The CDR3 runs 14 residues. The CDR3 sequence is CASSAGQINQPQHF. In nucleotides, the CDR3 is TGTGCCAGCAGCGCGGGACAGATCAATCAGCCCCAGCATTTT.

The gene calls are TRBV12-5 and TRBJ1-5, with TRBD1 as a possible D gene (5 bases). The CDR3 runs to 16 residues. V gave up 5 bases and J gave up 6 bases, with 20 bases separating them. Per the germline V gene, CDR1 is LGHNT and CDR2 is FRNRAP. The CDR3 sequence is CASGPGTEGGIQPQHF. CDR3 DNA sequence: TGTGCTAGTGGTCCCGGGACGGAGGGTGGTATTCAGCCCCAGCATTTT.

V is TRBV5-8 and J is TRBJ1-5; unclear D gene. The length of the CDR3 is 13 residues. Between the trimmed V and J ends, which lost 2 bases and 10 bases, there was a span of 13 bases. Germline V CDR1 and CDR2: SGHTS, YDEGEE. As DNA, the CDR3 is TGTGCCAGCAGCTTTTCGAGGAGCAGCCCCCAGCATTTT. Encoded protein: CASSFSRSSPQHF.

This clone was observed a single time. This rearrangement joins TRBV29-1 to TRBJ1-1; maybe TRBD1 (5 bases). This CDR3 has 11 amino acids. Trimming took off 7 bases at V and 1 base at J, with 7 bases between the two ends. Per the germline V gene, CDR1 is SQVTM and CDR2 is ANQGSEA. The CDR3 loop reads CSGQGNTEAFF. CDR3 in DNA: TGCAGCGGGCAGGGGAACACTGAAGCTTTCTTT. The full variable domain, completed using reference TRBV29-1 and TRBJ1-1, is SAVISQKPSRDICQRGTSLTIQCQVDSQVTMMFWYRQQPGQSLTLIATANQGSEATYESGFVIDKFPISRPNLTFSTLTVSNMSPEDSSIYLCSGQGNTEAFFGQGTRLTVV.

The chain links TRBV9 to TRBJ1-2; 10 bases map to TRBD1. This CDR3 has 16 residues. The germline gives CDR1 SGDLS, CDR2 YYNGEE. After removal of 3 bases from V and 6 bases from J, the junction contained 11 bases not matched to a gene. The CDR3 loop is CASSGVDRGRKHGYTF. Written as DNA, the CDR3 is TGTGCCAGCAGCGGGGTTGACAGGGGGCGAAAACATGGCTACACCTTC. The full variable domain, completed using reference TRBV9 and TRBJ1-2, is DSGVTQTPKHLITATGQRVTLRCSPRSGDLSVYWYQQSLDQGLQFLIQYYNGEERAKGNILERFSAQQFPDLHSELNLSSLELGDSALYFCASSGVDRGRKHGYTFGSGTRLTVV.

V is TRBV10-3 and J is TRBJ1-2, with TRBD1 matching over 9 bases. Germline-derived CDR1 and CDR2 are ENHRY and SYGVKD. The CDR3 length is 17 residues. J gave up 5 bases and V 0 bases, and 10 bases lay outside the gene matches. In nucleotides, the CDR3 is TGTGCCATCAGTGAGTCCCAAGACAGGGGGGACGTTTATGGCTACACCTTC. Encoded protein: CAISESQDRGDVYGYTF.

The chain couples TRBV4-3 to TRBJ1-2; D is unresolved. V lost 1 base, J lost 4 bases, and 13 bases lay in between. Germline V gene sequence: CDR1 LGHNA, CDR2 YSLEER. This CDR3 is 15 amino acids long. The CDR3 DNA follows: TGCGCCAGCAGCCAAGTTGCCCTGGACTCCTATGGCTACACCTTC. This sequence encodes CASSQVALDSYGYTF.

The gene calls are TRBV2 and TRBJ2-2, with TRBD1 identical over 7 bases. Germline V gene sequence: CDR1 SNHLY, CDR2 FYNNEI. CDR3 size: 14 residues. The V segment lost 7 bases and the J segment 6 bases; nucleotides outside the gene matches: 8. The CDR3 nucleotides read TGTGCCAGCAAGGGACAGCTCAGGCCCGGGGAGCTGTTTTTT. Residues: CASKGQLRPGELFF.

The chain has TRBV5-3 and TRBJ2-3; TRBD2 aligns across 7 bases. TRBV5-3 is an open reading frame whose function is uncertain. The CDR3 is 17 residues long. With V trimmed by 2 bases and J by 3 bases, 12 bases remained unmatched. The CDR3 DNA reads as TGTGCCAGAAGCTTTGTCACTCGCGGGAGAATAACAGATACGCAGTATTTT. This codes for CARSFVTRGRITDTQYF.

The chain carries TRBV19 and TRBJ1-1; no definite D call. This CDR3 spans 13 amino acids. Trimming removed 6 bases at V and 3 bases at J, with 11 bases between. Per the germline V gene, CDR1 is LNHDA and CDR2 is SQIVND (reference sequence). The CDR3 loop reads CASSLVLDTEAFF. For the CDR3, the DNA is TGTGCCAGTAGCCTTGTTCTCGACACTGAAGCTTTCTTT.

The rearrangement uses TRBV28 and TRBJ2-1; 10 bases are shared with TRBD2. Germline V gene sequence: CDR1 MDHEN, CDR2 SYDVKM. The CDR3 is made up of 17 amino acids. The J segment lost 4 bases and the V segment lost 4 bases, leaving 10 bases of the junction unmatched. CDR3 sequence (DNA): TGTGCCAGCAGTTCCCAACAACTAGCGGGGACATACAATGAGCAGTTCTTC. Encoded protein: CASSSQQLAGTYNEQFF. Together with reference TRBV28 and TRBJ2-1, the CDR3 gives the full variable domain: DVKVTQSSRYLVKRTGEKVFLECVQDMDHENMFWYRQDPGLGLRLIYFSYDVKMKEKGDIPEGYSVSREKKERFSLILESASTNQTSMYLCASSSQQLAGTYNEQFFGPGTRLTVL.

This chain links TRBV6-2 or TRBV6-3 with TRBJ1-6, with D maybe TRBD1 (6 bases). V dropped 6 bases and J dropped 5 bases, with 8 bases sitting between them. The CDR3 totals 13 residues. CDR1 MNHEY and CDR2 SVGEGT come from the germline V gene. CDR3 nucleotide sequence: TGTGCCAGCAGCAGGGGCCATAATTCACCCCTCCACTTT. Translated: CASSRGHNSPLHF.

The chain has TRBV28 and TRBJ2-1; a weak D match, TRBD2 (7 bases). This CDR3 is built from 20 residues. Trimming removed 5 bases at V and 4 bases at J, with 30 bases between. Germline CDR1 is MDHEN and CDR2 is SYDVKM. The CDR3 sequence: CASSPTAGAPPLYTYNEQFF. In DNA, the CDR3 is TGTGCCAGCAGTCCGACCGCGGGGGCCCCCCCTTTATACACTTACAATGAGCAGTTCTTC.

The V gene is TRBV6-2 or TRBV6-3, the J gene TRBJ2-7; D call uncertain. Trimming took off 0 bases at V and 3 bases at J, with 12 bases between the two ends. The CDR3 is 15 amino acids. Germline V lookup: CDR1 MNHEY, CDR2 SVGEGT. CDR3 DNA: TGTGCCAGCAGTTACTCATTCCGTCTAGACTACGAGCAGTACTTC. It encodes CASSYSFRLDYEQYF.

This clone was picked up one time. The rearrangement links TRBV4-1 to TRBJ1-6; a weak D match, TRBD1 (5 bases). CDR1 is MGHRA and CDR2 is YSYEKL in the germline V gene. This CDR3 is 15 amino acids long. With 1 base removed from V and 12 bases from J, the gap between germline ends came to 16 bases. The CDR3 coding sequence is TGCGCCAGCAGCCAAGCGACAGTCCTATGGGGACCCCTCCACTTT. This sequence encodes CASSQATVLWGPLHF.

CDR3 sequence (DNA): TGTGCCAGCAGTCCGCGGGACAATGAGCAGTTCTTC. This sequence encodes CASSPRDNEQFF. The chain employs TRBV6-5 and TRBJ2-1, with a possible D match to TRBD2 (5 bases). Germline V CDR1 and CDR2: MNHEY, SVGAGI. This CDR3 has 12 amino acids. V was cut by 5 bases and J by 5 bases, with 7 bases left in between.

V is TRBV27 and J is TRBJ1-4; tentatively, D is TRBD1 (5 bases). The ends were cut back, 5 bases at V and 1 base at J, with 11 bases in the middle. This CDR3 has 15 amino acids. From germline, CDR1 is MNHEY and CDR2 SMNVEV (reference sequence). The CDR3 nucleotides read TGTGCCAGCAGTCCGGCAGGGCAAACTAATGAAAAACTGTTTTTT. It yields the protein CASSPAGQTNEKLFF.